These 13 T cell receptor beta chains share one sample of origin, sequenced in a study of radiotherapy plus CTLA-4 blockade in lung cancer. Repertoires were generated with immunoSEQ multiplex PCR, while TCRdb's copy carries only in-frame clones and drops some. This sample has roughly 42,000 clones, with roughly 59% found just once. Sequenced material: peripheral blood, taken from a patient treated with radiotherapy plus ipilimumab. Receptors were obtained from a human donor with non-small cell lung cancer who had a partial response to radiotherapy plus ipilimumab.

The CDR3 region is CASRLAGTSGNRNEQFF. As DNA, the CDR3 is TGTGCAAGTCGCTTAGCTGGGACTAGCGGGAATAGGAATGAGCAGTTCTTC. V usage is TRBV12-2 and J usage is TRBJ2-1; TRBD2 is the table's D call, not checked against the DNA. TRBV12-2 has pseudogene status. The CDR3 has 17 residues.

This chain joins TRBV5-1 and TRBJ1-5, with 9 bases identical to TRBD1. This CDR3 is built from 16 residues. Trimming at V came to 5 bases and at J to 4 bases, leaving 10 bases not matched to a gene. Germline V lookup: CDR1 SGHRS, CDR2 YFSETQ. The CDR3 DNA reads TGCGCCAGCAGTCAATTCCCGGGACAGGGAAATCAGCCCCAGCATTTT. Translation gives CASSQFPGQGNQPQHF.

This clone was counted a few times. The CDR3 DNA is TGTGCCAGCAGCTTGGTGCTAGCGGGACAAGAGACCCAGTACTTC. It specifies CASSLVLAGQETQYF. The chain links TRBV5-6 to TRBJ2-5; 9 positions agree with TRBD2. Losses at the gene ends were 0 bases for V and 2 bases for J; bases not matched to a gene: 2. From germline, CDR1 is SGHDT and CDR2 YYEEEE. There are 15 residues in the CDR3.

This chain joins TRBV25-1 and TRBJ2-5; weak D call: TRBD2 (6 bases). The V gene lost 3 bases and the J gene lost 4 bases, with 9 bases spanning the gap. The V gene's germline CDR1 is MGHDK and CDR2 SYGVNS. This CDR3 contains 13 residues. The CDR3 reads CASSDGGRETQYF. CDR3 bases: TGTGCCAGCAGTGATGGGGGGAGAGAGACCCAGTACTTC. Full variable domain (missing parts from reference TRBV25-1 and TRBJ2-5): EADIYQTPRYLVIGTGKKITLECSQTMGHDKMYWYQQDPGMELHLIHYSYGVNSTEKGDLSSESTVSRIRTEHFPLTLESARPSHTSQYLCASSDGGRETQYFGPGTRLLVL.

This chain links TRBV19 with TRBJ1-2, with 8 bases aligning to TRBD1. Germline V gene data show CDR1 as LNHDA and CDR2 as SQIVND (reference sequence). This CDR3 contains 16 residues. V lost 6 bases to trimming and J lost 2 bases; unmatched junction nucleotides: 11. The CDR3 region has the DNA TGTGCCAGTAGCGCAACCGGGACAGGTACCAACTATGGCTACACCTTC. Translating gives CASSATGTGTNYGYTF.

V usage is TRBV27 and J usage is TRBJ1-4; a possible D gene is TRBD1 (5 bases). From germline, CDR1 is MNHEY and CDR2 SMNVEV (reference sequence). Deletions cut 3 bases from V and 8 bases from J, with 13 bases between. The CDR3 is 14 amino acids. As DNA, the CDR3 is TGTGCCAGCAGTTTTCGGCAGGGATACGAAAAACTGTTTTTT. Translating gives CASSFRQGYEKLFF.

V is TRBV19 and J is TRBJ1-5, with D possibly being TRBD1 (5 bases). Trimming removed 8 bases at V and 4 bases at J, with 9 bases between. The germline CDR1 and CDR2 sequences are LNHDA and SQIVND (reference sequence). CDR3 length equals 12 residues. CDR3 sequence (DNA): TGTGCCAGTGCCAGGGTGAATCAGCCCCAGCATTTT. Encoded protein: CASARVNQPQHF.

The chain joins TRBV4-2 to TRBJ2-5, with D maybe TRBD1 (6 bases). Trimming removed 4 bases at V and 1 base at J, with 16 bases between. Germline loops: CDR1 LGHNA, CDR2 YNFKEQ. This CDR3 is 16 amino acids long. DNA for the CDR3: TGTGCCAGCAGCCGCCTGACAGGTCCGGTCCAAGAGACCCAGTACTTC. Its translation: CASSRLTGPVQETQYF.

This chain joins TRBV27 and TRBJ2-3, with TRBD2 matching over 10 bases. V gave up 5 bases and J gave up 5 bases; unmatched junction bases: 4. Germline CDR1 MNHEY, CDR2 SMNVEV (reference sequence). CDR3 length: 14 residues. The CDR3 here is CASSTVAGGDTQYF. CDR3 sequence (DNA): TGTGCCAGCAGTACGGTAGCGGGAGGAGATACGCAGTATTTT.

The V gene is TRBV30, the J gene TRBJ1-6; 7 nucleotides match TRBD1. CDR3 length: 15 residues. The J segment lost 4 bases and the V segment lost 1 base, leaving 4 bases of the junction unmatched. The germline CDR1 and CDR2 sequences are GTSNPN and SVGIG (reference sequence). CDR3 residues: CAWSAIRGYNSPLHF. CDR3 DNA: TGTGCCTGGAGTGCCATCAGGGGGTATAATTCACCCCTCCACTTT. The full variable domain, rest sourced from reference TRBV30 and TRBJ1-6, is SQTIHQWPATLVQPVGSPLSLECTVEGTSNPNLYWYRQAAGRGLQLLFYSVGIGQISSEVPQNLSASRPQDRQFILSSKKLLLSDSGFYLCAWSAIRGYNSPLHFGNGTRLTVT.

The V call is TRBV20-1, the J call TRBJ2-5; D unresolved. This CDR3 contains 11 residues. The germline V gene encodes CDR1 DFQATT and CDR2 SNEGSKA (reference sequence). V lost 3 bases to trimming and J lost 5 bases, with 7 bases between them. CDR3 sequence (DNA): TGCAGTGCTAGCTGGCGGGAGACCCAGTACTTC. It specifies CSASWRETQYF.

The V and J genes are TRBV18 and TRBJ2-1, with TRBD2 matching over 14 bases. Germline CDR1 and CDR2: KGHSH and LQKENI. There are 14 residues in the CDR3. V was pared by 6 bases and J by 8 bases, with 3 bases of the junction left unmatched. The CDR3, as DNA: TGTGCCAGCTCTGGACTAGCGGGAGGAGATGAGCAGTTCTTC. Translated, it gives CASSGLAGGDEQFF.

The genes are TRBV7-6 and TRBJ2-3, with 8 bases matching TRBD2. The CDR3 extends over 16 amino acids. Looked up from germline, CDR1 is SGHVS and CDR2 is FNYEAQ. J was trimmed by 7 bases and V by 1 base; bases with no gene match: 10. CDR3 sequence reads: CASSLVKGTGGNTQYF. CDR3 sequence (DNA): TGTGCCAGCAGCTTAGTGAAGGGGACGGGGGGGAATACGCAGTATTTT.